This is a list of T cell receptor beta chains from one sample in a study of early T cells in non-severe SARS-CoV-2 infection. TCRdb passed the 5' RACE reads through MiXCR, listing each CDR3 protein once. The table lists more than 40,000 distinct CDR3 sequences, roughly 4% of them singletons. The material sequenced was whole blood. Receptor source: an adult who was a healthcare worker with PCR-confirmed SARS-CoV-2 infection or an uninfected control (not recorded which). The CDR3 runs from the conserved cysteine through the conserved F or W. D genes are given only for firm matches. Clone size appears in some rows only: once, few, many, or a class for an expanded clone.

clone size,V gene,J gene,D gene,CDR3 DNA,CDR3 protein
many,TRBV29-1,TRBJ1-1,-,TGCAGCGTTGACACGGCTCAGGGGTCGGTTGAAGCTTTCTTT,CSVDTAQGSVEAFF
many,TRBV7-4,TRBJ1-2,TRBD1,TGTGCCAGCAGCTCCTACAGGGGTGGCTATGGCTACACCTTC,CASSSYRGGYGYTF
many,TRBV20-1,TRBJ2-3,-,TGCAGTGCCGCCGAGGGCCCAGGTACCGCAGATACGCAGTATTTT,CSAAEGPGTADTQYF
many,TRBV12-3/TRBV12-4,TRBJ1-5,-,TGTGCCAGCAGGGATGGTCAGGGGAGCGGGCAGCCCCAGCATTTT,CASRDGQGSGQPQHF
many,TRBV28,TRBJ2-6,TRBD1,TGTGCCAGCAGGGAACTTGGACAGGGTATAACTGGGGCCAACGTCCTGACTTTC,CASRELGQGITGANVLTF
many,TRBV10-3,TRBJ2-7,-,TGTGCCATCAGTGCCCAGGGTTTAGACGAGCAGTACTTC,CAISAQGLDEQYF
many,TRBV27,TRBJ2-3,-,TGTGCCAGCAGACCTTTACTGACAGGCCCTAGCACAGATACGCAGTATTTT,CASRPLLTGPSTDTQYF
many,TRBV5-4,TRBJ2-3,-,TGTGCCAGCAGCTTAAACCGCGGAGCGGAAACAGATACGCAGTATTTT,CASSLNRGAETDTQYF
many,TRBV29-1,TRBJ2-3,TRBD1,TGCAGCGTTGACAGGACAGGGGGCTTGAGGGATACGCAGTATTTT,CSVDRTGGLRDTQYF
few,TRBV2,TRBJ2-5,-,TGTGCCAGCAGAAAGGACCGAACGCAAGAGACCCAGTACTTC,CASRKDRTQETQYF
few,TRBV5-4,TRBJ2-5,-,TGTGCCAGCACCCCGAACCCCGGACCCCAAGAGACCCAGTACTTC,CASTPNPGPQETQYF
-,TRBV7-9,TRBJ2-1,-,TGTGCCAGCAGCTTGGATGTCTCCTACAATGAGCAGTTCTTC,CASSLDVSYNEQFF
many,TRBV7-2,TRBJ2-3,-,TGTGCCAGCAGCTTCGCGAAGTCGTCGGGGGCGGGCGCAGATACGCAGTATTTT,CASSFAKSSGAGADTQYF
-,TRBV18,TRBJ2-5,-,TGTGCCAGCTCACAAGGGTTTATCGGGGAGACCCAGTACTTC,CASSQGFIGETQYF
-,TRBV12-3/TRBV12-4,TRBJ1-5,TRBD1,TGTGCCAGCAGTTTCCCAGGGGGGAAGCAGCCCCAGCATTTT,CASSFPGGKQPQHF
many,TRBV6-1,TRBJ1-6,-,TGTGCCAGCATGAGCCGTTGGTTTGGGTATAATTCACCCCTCCACTTT,CASMSRWFGYNSPLHF
few,TRBV12-3/TRBV12-4,TRBJ2-3,-,TGTGCCAGCAGCCCTGCTGACAGCAGCACAGATACGCAGTATTTT,CASSPADSSTDTQYF
many,TRBV6-5,TRBJ2-2,TRBD1,TGTGCCAGCAGCCGGGGACAGGGGAACACCGGGGAGCTGTTTTTT,CASSRGQGNTGELFF
many,TRBV7-2,TRBJ2-2,TRBD2,TGTGCCAGCAGCTTAGCGCGGACTAGCGTTGGGGAGCTGTTTTTT,CASSLARTSVGELFF
many,TRBV7-2,TRBJ1-4,-,TGTGCCAGCAGCATTGCAACTAATGAAAAACTGTTTTTT,CASSIATNEKLFF
many,TRBV13,TRBJ2-7,-,TGTGCCAGCAGCCTACTGGCTTACGAGCAGTACTTC,CASSLLAYEQYF
-,TRBV5-1,TRBJ2-3,-,TGCGCCAGCAGCTCCTATCGCACAGATACGCAGTATTTT,CASSSYRTDTQYF
many,TRBV6-2/TRBV6-3,TRBJ2-2,-,TGTGCCAGCAGTTACTTCGGGGCTACGAACACCGGGGAGCTGTTTTTT,CASSYFGATNTGELFF
-,TRBV11-2,TRBJ2-4,-,TGTGCCAGCAGCTCAAGGACTCAACAGGGCCGGAAAAACATTCAGTACTTC,CASSSRTQQGRKNIQYF
-,TRBV3-1,TRBJ2-1,TRBD1,TGTGCCAGCCGCCACGGCAGGGGGCGGAATGAGCAGTTCTTC,CASRHGRGRNEQFF
many,TRBV5-4,TRBJ2-7,TRBD1,TGTGCCAGCAGCCGCCCGGGACAGGGGGCGTCCGAGCAGTACTTC,CASSRPGQGASEQYF
many,TRBV25-1,TRBJ2-2,-,TGTGCCAGCAAGGACACCAACACCGGGGAGCTGTTTTTT,CASKDTNTGELFF
many,TRBV9,TRBJ2-5,TRBD1,TGTGCCAGCAGCGCCGGGACAGGGTACCAAGAGACCCAGTACTTC,CASSAGTGYQETQYF
many,TRBV6-1,TRBJ2-7,-,TGTGCCAGCAGTGAACAGGGTTTGTCGTCCTACGAGCAGTACTTC,CASSEQGLSSYEQYF
many,TRBV7-9,TRBJ2-1,-,TGTGCCAGCAGCTTAGCTAGCTCCACCGACAATGAACAGTTCTTC,CASSLASSTDNEQFF
many,TRBV11-2,TRBJ2-5,TRBD2,TGTGCCAGCACCTCACTCCCGGGACTAGCGGAGAAACAAGAGACCCAGTACTTC,CASTSLPGLAEKQETQYF
-,TRBV20-1,TRBJ2-7,TRBD2,TGCGGTGCTAGGAGGGGACTAGCGGGAGGGGACGAGCAGTACTTC,CGARRGLAGGDEQYF
many,TRBV7-2,TRBJ2-7,TRBD2,TGTGCCAGCAGCCCCCCAGGGCAGCGGGGGCGGAACGAGCAGTACTTC,CASSPPGQRGRNEQYF
few,TRBV5-1,TRBJ2-2,TRBD2,TGCGCCAGCAGCGTGGGACTAGCGGTCCGCGGGGAGCTGTTTTTT,CASSVGLAVRGELFF
few,TRBV7-2,TRBJ2-5,TRBD1,TGTGCCAGCAGCTGGAGTGGACAGGGAGAGACCCAGTACTTC,CASSWSGQGETQYF
many,TRBV7-2,TRBJ2-4,-,TGTGCCAGCAGCTTAGTCGGCGGGCTAAGGGGCAAAAACATTCAGTACTTC,CASSLVGGLRGKNIQYF
few,TRBV28,TRBJ1-2,-,TGTGCCAGCAGTTTAGGGGCGATGGCCTATGGCTACACCTTC,CASSLGAMAYGYTF
few,TRBV6-4,TRBJ2-3,-,TGTGCCAGCAGTGACTCTAGGGACACAGATACGCAGTATTTT,CASSDSRDTDTQYF
many,TRBV11-2,TRBJ2-5,-,TGTGCCAGCAGCCCCGTTGGGAGTATTCAAGAGACCCAGTACTTC,CASSPVGSIQETQYF
many,TRBV4-1,TRBJ1-5,TRBD1,TGCGCCAGCAGCCAAGATTCGGGCAGGGGGAAAGGGAATCAGCCCCAGCATTTT,CASSQDSGRGKGNQPQHF
-,TRBV7-9,TRBJ1-2,-,TGTGCCAGCAGCTTAAGGGACCTTGTCGGCTACACCTTC,CASSLRDLVGYTF
many,TRBV18,TRBJ1-1,-,TGTGCCAGCTCACCTAACATGGAGAGCACTGAAGCTTTCTTT,CASSPNMESTEAFF
many,TRBV7-9,TRBJ1-3,-,TGTGCCAACGCCAGGGGAGCGGAAAACACCATATATTTT,CANARGAENTIYF
-,TRBV28,TRBJ2-3,-,TGTGCCAGCATCACGTTGGGCACAGATACGCAGTATTTT,CASITLGTDTQYF
many,TRBV6-6,TRBJ2-4,TRBD2,TGTGCCAGCGGGGGGGTACCCGGGACCGAAGCCAAAAACATTCAGTACTTC,CASGGVPGTEAKNIQYF
-,TRBV2,TRBJ2-7,TRBD2,TGTGCCAGCAAATTCCGGGGGGAGAGCTACGAGCAGTACTTC,CASKFRGESYEQYF
once,TRBV11-2,TRBJ2-3,TRBD2,TGTGCCAGCAGCTTAGCGAGGGGACTAGCGGCTGGGGATACGCAGTATTTT,CASSLARGLAAGDTQYF
many,TRBV20-1,TRBJ2-1,TRBD2,TGCAGTGCTAGGGGCCCAGGACTAGCGGGAGCCGGGGAGCAGTTCTTC,CSARGPGLAGAGEQFF
many,TRBV11-2,TRBJ2-7,TRBD1,TGTGCCAGCAGCTACTCAGGGGGCAACGAGCAGTACTTC,CASSYSGGNEQYF
many,TRBV18,TRBJ1-6,TRBD1,TGTGCCAGCTCGCCGGGACAGGAAGGTTCACCCCTCCACTTT,CASSPGQEGSPLHF